These T cell receptor beta chains were read from a single sample in a study of cytomegalovirus exposure and HLA in healthy donors. Clones were read by immunoSEQ multiplex PCR, and TCRdb kept only the in-frame ones, dropping some. This table has under 200,000 clones, around 88% appearing once. Sequencing was performed on PBMCs. These receptors all come from a woman under 30 in good health and CMV-seronegative. Both conserved end residues are part of each CDR3. A D gene is named only where the DNA matches it firmly. Some rows mark clone size as missing; the rest say once, few, many or name a class of expanded clone.

j_call | clone_size | d_call | v_call | cdr3_aa | cdr3_nt
TRBJ2-7 | once | TRBD1 | TRBV6-1 | CASSSTGGRREQYF | TGTGCCAGCAGTTCGACAGGGGGTCGCCGCGAGCAGTACTTC
TRBJ2-7 | once | - | TRBV9 | CASSDTYEQYF | TGTGCCAGCAGTGATACTTACGAGCAGTACTTC
TRBJ2-1 | - | TRBD2 | TRBV9 | CASSVGLADNEQFF | TGTGCCAGCAGCGTGGGACTAGCGGACAATGAGCAGTTCTTC
TRBJ2-2 | - | TRBD2 | TRBV7-8 | CASRTSGNTGELFF | TGTGCCAGCAGGACTAGCGGAAACACCGGGGAGCTGTTTTTT
TRBJ2-3 | - | - | TRBV5-1 | CASSSNTDTQYF | TGCGCCAGCAGCAGCAACACAGATACGCAGTATTTT
TRBJ2-7 | - | - | TRBV29-1 | CSVEDEAAYEQYF | TGCAGCGTTGAAGATGAGGCCGCTTACGAGCAGTACTTC
TRBJ2-7 | few | - | TRBV27 | CASSLSGGEQYF | TGTGCCAGCAGTTTATCAGGGGGCGAGCAGTACTTC
TRBJ2-3 | - | TRBD2 | TRBV7-9 | CASSNPGGIRTDTQYF | TGTGCCAGCAGCAATCCGGGGGGGATCCGCACAGATACGCAGTATTTT
TRBJ1-4 | - | - | TRBV19 | CASSATGGRGNEKLFF | TGTGCCAGTAGTGCCACCGGGGGACGTGGTAATGAAAAACTGTTTTTT
TRBJ1-1 | - | TRBD1 | TRBV10-3 | CAIRPGTGRTEAFF | TGTGCCATCAGACCGGGGACAGGGAGGACTGAAGCTTTCTTT
TRBJ2-7 | - | - | TRBV6-6 | CASSYDGREQYF | TGTGCCAGCAGTTACGATGGGCGCGAGCAGTACTTC
TRBJ1-2 | - | - | TRBV13 | CASSSTPPQGSYGYTF | TGTGCCAGCAGCTCTACGCCTCCACAGGGTAGCTATGGCTACACCTTC
TRBJ2-7 | - | - | TRBV5-4 | CASSLRGFSHEQYF | TGTGCCAGCAGCTTGAGAGGGTTTTCCCACGAGCAGTACTTC
TRBJ1-2 | - | - | TRBV6-5 | CASRLKGAGREGYTF | TGTGCCAGCAGGCTAAAAGGGGCAGGAAGAGAAGGCTACACCTTC
TRBJ1-2 | - | TRBD1 | TRBV6-5 | CASSYGTGNYGYTF | TGTGCCAGCAGTTATGGGACAGGGAACTATGGCTACACCTTC
TRBJ2-7 | - | - | TRBV6-6 | CASRVLSRKPYEQYF | TGTGCCAGCAGGGTACTTAGCCGTAAACCCTACGAGCAGTACTTC
TRBJ1-2 | once | - | TRBV28 | CASSPFSMALYGYTF | TGTGCCAGCAGTCCCTTCTCAATGGCCCTCTATGGCTACACCTTC
TRBJ2-1 | - | TRBD2 | TRBV5-1 | CASSFGASGHNEQFF | TGCGCCAGCAGCTTCGGGGCTAGCGGGCACAATGAGCAGTTCTTC
TRBJ2-2 | - | TRBD1 | TRBV6-4 | CASSPTGGDNTGELFF | TGTGCCAGCAGCCCGACAGGGGGAGATAACACCGGGGAGCTGTTTTTT
TRBJ2-7 | - | - | TRBV28 | CASSPLGYSGVYEQYF | TGTGCCAGCAGCCCCTTAGGTTACAGCGGAGTGTACGAGCAGTACTTC
TRBJ1-3 | - | - | TRBV9 | CASSVGRKDTIYF | TGTGCCAGCAGCGTAGGGAGGAAGGACACCATATATTTT
TRBJ1-3 | - | TRBD1 | TRBV6-1 | CASSEGQGGDTIYF | TGTGCCAGCAGTGAAGGACAGGGGGGGGACACCATATATTTT
TRBJ1-1 | few | - | TRBV5-4 | CASSLASNTEAFF | TGTGCCAGCAGCTTGGCCTCGAACACTGAAGCTTTCTTT
TRBJ2-2 | - | - | TRBV27 | CASSLFRAETGELFF | TGTGCCAGCAGTTTATTCAGGGCTGAGACCGGGGAGCTGTTTTTT
TRBJ1-6 | - | - | TRBV4-1 | CASSQVGGLNSPLHF | TGCGCCAGCAGCCAAGTAGGGGGTTTAAATTCACCCCTCCACTTT
TRBJ2-7 | - | TRBD2 | TRBV6-1 | CASSLGLAGRVEQYF | TGTGCCAGCAGTTTGGGACTAGCGGGCCGCGTCGAGCAGTACTTC
TRBJ1-4 | - | - | TRBV7-6 | CASRHEDEKLFF | TGTGCCAGCAGGCACGAGGATGAAAAACTGTTTTTT
TRBJ2-3 | - | TRBD2 | TRBV7-9 | CASSPLLGTSFRTDTQYF | TGTGCCAGCAGCCCCCTTTTAGGGACTAGTTTTCGCACAGATACGCAGTATTTT
TRBJ1-2 | - | TRBD1 | TRBV5-4 | CASSSGGDYGYTF | TGTGCCAGCAGCTCAGGGGGCGATTATGGCTACACCTTC
TRBJ2-1 | - | - | TRBV9 | CASSVETGRSYNEQFF | TGTGCCAGCAGCGTAGAAACAGGACGCTCCTACAATGAGCAGTTCTTC
TRBJ1-1 | - | TRBD1 | TRBV6-6 | CASSYQGAETEAFF | TGTGCCAGCAGTTACCAGGGGGCGGAGACTGAAGCTTTCTTT
TRBJ2-7 | - | - | TRBV5-5 | CASSLVQGVDEQYF | TGTGCCAGCAGCTTGGTTCAGGGTGTCGACGAGCAGTACTTC
TRBJ1-2 | - | - | TRBV5-1 | CASRKTANYGYTF | TGCGCCAGCAGGAAGACAGCTAACTATGGCTACACCTTC
TRBJ2-4 | - | TRBD1 | TRBV4-1 | CASSQEGWGQAKVYF | TGCGCCAGCAGCCAAGAGGGATGGGGACAGGCGAAAGTTTACTTC
TRBJ1-5 | once | - | TRBV5-1 | CASSFSPGDNQPQHF | TGCGCCAGCAGCTTTTCCCCAGGGGACAATCAGCCCCAGCATTTT
TRBJ2-1 | few | TRBD1 | TRBV29-1 | CSVEWGDRDNEQFF | TGCAGCGTTGAGTGGGGGGACAGGGACAATGAGCAGTTCTTC
TRBJ1-4 | - | - | TRBV5-1 | CASSPTGHSEKLFF | TGCGCCAGCAGCCCCACAGGCCACAGTGAAAAACTGTTTTTT
TRBJ2-5 | - | - | TRBV7-9 | CASSFEYRELQETQYF | TGTGCCAGCAGCTTCGAGTACAGGGAACTACAAGAGACCCAGTACTTC
TRBJ1-2 | - | - | TRBV2 | CASSVYGYTF | TGTGCCAGCAGTGTATATGGCTACACCTTC
TRBJ2-7 | - | TRBD1 | TRBV6-5 | CASSYDREIGKQYF | TGTGCCAGCAGTTACGACAGGGAGATAGGCAAGCAGTACTTC
TRBJ1-2 | - | TRBD1 | TRBV5-6 | CASSFAGQGRDGYTF | TGTGCCAGCAGTTTCGCGGGACAGGGGAGAGATGGCTACACCTTC
TRBJ2-7 | - | TRBD1 | TRBV6-5 | CASSYDREGSYEQYF | TGTGCCAGCAGTTACGACAGGGAAGGCTCCTACGAGCAGTACTTC
TRBJ2-7 | - | - | TRBV6-1 | CASSEIGGSDEQYF | TGTGCCAGCAGTGAAATTGGGGGGTCCGACGAGCAGTACTTC
TRBJ1-2 | - | - | TRBV6-4 | CASSPDSRHGYTF | TGTGCCAGCAGTCCAGACAGTCGGCATGGCTACACCTTC
TRBJ1-4 | - | TRBD1 | TRBV30 | CAWSVQGATELFF | TGTGCCTGGAGTGTACAGGGGGCGACGGAACTGTTTTTT
TRBJ2-3 | - | - | TRBV11-2 | CASSLGSDRTDTQYF | TGTGCCAGCAGCTTGGGTAGCGACCGCACAGATACGCAGTATTTT
TRBJ2-7 | - | - | TRBV5-1 | CASSLQESYEQYF | TGCGCCAGCAGCTTGCAGGAATCCTACGAGCAGTACTTC
TRBJ2-2 | few | - | TRBV19 | CASRLGHQRTGELFF | TGTGCCAGTAGGTTGGGACACCAAAGGACCGGGGAGCTGTTTTTT
TRBJ1-2 | - | TRBD1 | TRBV6-1 | CASSEYRTGF | TGTGCCAGCAGTGAATACCGGACAGGCTTC
TRBJ1-5 | - | TRBD1 | TRBV2 | CASREGTGGYRPQHF | TGTGCCAGCAGGGAAGGGACAGGAGGTTATCGGCCCCAGCATTTT
TRBJ2-5 | - | TRBD1 | TRBV10-3 | CAIRVGTEQETQYF | TGTGCCATCAGGGTCGGGACAGAGCAAGAGACCCAGTACTTC
TRBJ1-5 | - | TRBD1 | TRBV19 | CASSGTGGNQPQHF | TGTGCCAGTAGCGGGACAGGGGGCAATCAGCCCCAGCATTTT
TRBJ1-2 | - | TRBD1 | TRBV6-5 | CASSPDREYGYTF | TGTGCCAGCAGCCCGGACAGGGAATATGGCTACACCTTC